These 30 T cell receptor beta chains share one sample of origin, sequenced in a study of shared clonotypes between healthy human individuals. Produced via immunoSEQ multiplex PCR; TCRdb's table is partial and in-frame only. In the table there are more than 2,000,000 clones, 85% to 95% of which are singletons. The specimen was naive CD4+ T cells sorted from blood. The sample's subset: CD45RA+ positively selected. The receptors were gathered from a man between 18 and 29 years old in good health.

The V call is TRBV19, the J call TRBJ2-2; D perhaps matches TRBD1 (5 bases). This CDR3 contains 18 residues. V was trimmed by 11 bases and J by 3 bases, leaving 28 bases between them. Looked up from germline, CDR1 is LNHDA and CDR2 is SQIVND (reference sequence). The CDR3 DNA is TGTGCCCGAAACAGTAACTTAGGACAATCCCCCGACACCGGGGAGCTGTTTTTT. It translates to CARNSNLGQSPDTGELFF.

This clone has only a few counts. V gene TRBV29-1 combines with J gene TRBJ1-1; D is unresolved. The germline V gene has CDR1 SQVTM and CDR2 ANQGSEA. The CDR3 spans 14 residues. V lost 2 bases to trimming and J lost 1 base, with 11 bases between them. The CDR3 nucleotides read TGCAGCGTTGAATACCTTGATAGGAACACTGAAGCTTTCTTT. Translation gives CSVEYLDRNTEAFF.

The V call is TRBV9, the J call TRBJ1-4, with a weak D call TRBD1 (6 bases). The germline CDR1 and CDR2 sequences are SGDLS and YYNGEE. Between the trimmed V and J ends, which lost 1 base and 0 bases, there was a span of 10 bases. The CDR3 totals 16 residues. The CDR3 here is CASSVQGIATNEKLFF. The DNA for the CDR3 is TGTGCCAGCAGCGTACAGGGGATTGCAACTAATGAAAAACTGTTTTTT.

The rearrangement links TRBV15 to TRBJ2-7; possible D gene TRBD2, 6 bases. The V end was cut by 3 bases, the J end by 2 bases, with 14 bases between. CDR3 length: 15 residues. The V gene's germline CDR1 is LNHNV and CDR2 YYDKDF (reference sequence). CDR3 loop: CATSSYSGPTYEQYF. In DNA, the CDR3 is TGTGCCACCAGCAGTTATAGCGGTCCAACCTACGAGCAGTACTTC. Drawing the rest from reference TRBV15 and TRBJ2-7, the complete variable domain is DAMVIQNPRYQVTQFGKPVTLSCSQTLNHNVMYWYQQKSSQAPKLLFHYYDKDFNNEADTPDNFQSRRPNTSFCFLDIRSPGLGDTAMYLCATSSYSGPTYEQYFGPGTRLTVT.

The chain combines TRBV18 with TRBJ1-2; 9 positions match TRBD1. The CDR3 spans 16 residues. J lost 1 base, V lost 5 bases, and 8 bases had no gene match. The germline gives CDR1 KGHSH, CDR2 LQKENI. The CDR3 sequence is CASSDLRDRDNYGYTF. The CDR3 DNA reads as TGTGCCAGCTCAGACCTCCGGGACAGGGATAACTATGGCTACACCTTC.

The gene calls are TRBV7-9 and TRBJ2-2; TRBD1 matches at 7 bases. V gave up 5 bases and J gave up 4 bases; unmatched junction bases: 7. The germline gives CDR1 SEHNR, CDR2 FQNEAQ (reference sequence). CDR3 length equals 15 residues. CDR3 nucleotide sequence: TGTGCCAGCAGCCCCCGGGACAGCCCCACCGGGGAGCTGTTTTTT. This codes for CASSPRDSPTGELFF.

CDR3 sequence: CASAAGAANHQETQYF. CDR3 DNA: TGCGCCAGCGCGGCCGGGGCAGCGAATCACCAAGAGACCCAGTACTTC. The chain combines TRBV5-1 with TRBJ2-5, with D perhaps TRBD1 or TRBD2 (5 bases each). Deletions cut 7 bases from V and 0 bases from J, with 19 bases between. Germline assignment: CDR1 SGHRS and CDR2 YFSETQ. The CDR3 has 16 amino acids.

The J gene is TRBJ1-4, the V gene TRBV7-2, with TRBD1 matching over 10 bases. The CDR3 has 14 amino acids. Germline V gene lookup returns CDR1 SGHTA and CDR2 FQGNSA. V shed 5 bases and J 10 bases; nucleotides not matched to a gene: 7. In DNA, the CDR3 is TGTGCCAGCAGCCCCGGACAGGGGGAGGGAAAACTGTTTTTT. This translates into CASSPGQGEGKLFF. The whole variable domain, remainder taken from reference TRBV7-2 and TRBJ1-4, is GAGVSQSPSNKVTEKGKDVELRCDPISGHTALYWYRQSLGQGLEFLIYFQGNSAPDKSGLPSDRFSAERTGGSVSTLTIQRTQQEDSAVYLCASSPGQGEGKLFFGSGTQLSVL.

This clone was seen a few times. This chain links TRBV6-1 with TRBJ1-6; 9 positions agree with TRBD1. CDR1 is MNHNS and CDR2 is SASEGT in the germline V gene. The CDR3 totals 14 residues. Germline trimming cut 5 bases from V and 10 bases from J; bases unmatched to any gene: 6. The CDR3 sequence: CASSMDRGGSPLHF. In nucleotides, the CDR3 is TGTGCCAGCAGTATGGACAGGGGCGGATCACCCCTCCACTTT.

The V gene is TRBV10-3, the J gene TRBJ2-1, with 13 bases fitting TRBD2. V dropped 4 bases and J dropped 7; count of bases not matched to a gene: 7. This CDR3 spans 16 amino acids. Germline V CDR1 and CDR2: ENHRY, SYGVKD. The CDR3 DNA sequence: TGTGCCATCAGTGTGGTACTAGCGGGGGGGCGGAATGAGCAGTTCTTC. Translation gives CAISVVLAGGRNEQFF.

The V call is TRBV11-2, the J call TRBJ1-4; D uncertain. The CDR3 is made up of 14 amino acids. The V and J ends lost 3 bases and 8 bases respectively, with 13 bases between them. CDR1 and CDR2 from the germline V gene are SGHAT and FQNNGV. The CDR3 sequence is CASSFFRGREKLFF. As DNA, the CDR3 is TGTGCCAGCAGCTTCTTCCGTGGCCGCGAAAAACTGTTTTTT.

Note on this clone: Other DNA sequences in the same sample also yield this CDR3. The chain combines TRBV5-1 with TRBJ2-2; D possibly corresponds to TRBD2 (5 bases). This CDR3 is built from 15 residues. The V end was cut by 0 bases, the J end by 5 bases, with 11 bases between. In germline, CDR1 is SGHRS, CDR2 YFSETQ. This chain's CDR3 is CASSLDGRGTGELFF. As DNA, the CDR3 is TGCGCCAGCAGCTTGGATGGCCGAGGGACCGGGGAGCTGTTTTTT.

The V and J genes are TRBV6-5 and TRBJ2-7; TRBD1 matches at 8 bases. V gave up 6 bases and J gave up 7 bases; unmatched junction bases: 11. This CDR3 contains 14 residues. The germline V gene encodes CDR1 MNHEY and CDR2 SVGAGI. The CDR3 bases are TGTGCCAGCAGCTCAGGGGGCCTCTTGGGGGAGCAGTACTTC. Protein: CASSSGGLLGEQYF.

This chain uses TRBV9 with TRBJ2-1; D is ambiguous. The CDR3 has 15 amino acids. Between the trimmed V and J ends, which lost 0 bases and 0 bases, there was a span of 7 bases. Germline V gene lookup returns CDR1 SGDLS and CDR2 YYNGEE. CDR3 in amino acids: CASSVGYSSYNEQFF. CDR3 nucleotide sequence: TGTGCCAGCAGCGTAGGATACAGCTCCTACAATGAGCAGTTCTTC.

A single count supports this clone. The rearrangement uses TRBV4-1 and TRBJ2-7; 7 nucleotides line up with TRBD1. V lost 4 bases, J lost 4 bases, and 7 bases stayed unmatched. Germline assignment: CDR1 MGHRA and CDR2 YSYEKL. The CDR3 sequence is 14 residues long. The DNA for the CDR3 is TGCGCCAGCAGCCTTGGGGCAGGGGGATACGAGCAGTACTTC. Residues: CASSLGAGGYEQYF.

As to this clone: One end of the junction varies from germline; a read error may be responsible. The chain couples TRBV11-2 to TRBJ2-1; D tentatively fits TRBD1 or TRBD2 (5 bases each). The CDR3 is 11 residues long. CDR1 is SGHAT and CDR2 is FQNNGV in the germline V gene. The CDR3 DNA reads as TGTGCCAGCAGCCCGGGGTTAGGGGCGCTCTTC. Translating it yields CASSPGLGALF.

This clone showed up just a few times. Different DNA sequences within this sample yield the same CDR3. The rearrangement joins TRBV5-1 to TRBJ2-7; a weak D match, TRBD1 (6 bases). This CDR3 has 14 amino acids. Trimming cost V 0 bases and J 2 bases, with 9 bases left between them. Looked up from germline, CDR1 is SGHRS and CDR2 is YFSETQ. CDR3: CASSLAGTTYEQYF. CDR3 DNA sequence: TGCGCCAGCAGCTTGGCGGGGACAACCTACGAGCAGTACTTC.

The rearrangement uses TRBV5-1 and TRBJ1-2; D gene uncertain. From germline, CDR1 is SGHRS and CDR2 YFSETQ. The V end was cut by 4 bases, the J end by 2 bases, with 12 bases between. The CDR3 is made up of 14 amino acids. CDR3 DNA sequence: TGCGCCAGCAGCCCTGCGGACCGAAACTATGGCTACACCTTC. Amino acids: CASSPADRNYGYTF.

The chain recombines TRBV30 with TRBJ2-3; 8 bases match TRBD2. The ends lost 2 bases at V and 0 bases at J; junction bases unmatched: 10. CDR1 and CDR2 from the germline V gene are GTSNPN and SVGIG (reference sequence). The length of the CDR3 is 17 residues. The CDR3 loop is CAWSRTGGPSSTDTQYF. CDR3 DNA: TGTGCCTGGAGTAGGACGGGGGGGCCGTCTAGCACAGATACGCAGTATTTT.

The chain couples TRBV25-1 to TRBJ1-1; D unclear. V was cut by 6 bases and J by 6 bases, with 14 bases left in between. Germline CDR1 and CDR2: MGHDK and SYGVNS. This CDR3 region has 13 residues. The CDR3 reads CASSGYGLAEAFF. In DNA form, the CDR3 reads TGTGCCAGCAGCGGGTATGGGTTGGCTGAAGCTTTCTTT.

V is TRBV7-3 and J is TRBJ2-1; the match to TRBD2 covers 12 bases. The V gene end was trimmed by 5 bases and the J gene end by 4 bases; junction bases not matched to a gene: 3. The CDR3 consists of 15 residues. Germline-derived CDR1 and CDR2 are SGHTA and FQGTGA. The CDR3: CASSVTSGGYNEQFF. CDR3 in DNA: TGTGCCAGCAGCGTTACTAGCGGGGGGTACAATGAGCAGTTCTTC. Looking up the rest from reference TRBV7-3 and TRBJ2-1 gives the full variable domain: GAGVSQTPSNKVTEKGKYVELRCDPISGHTALYWYRQSLGQGPEFLIYFQGTGAADDSGLPNDRFFAVRPEGSVSTLKIQRTERGDSAVYLCASSVTSGGYNEQFFGPGTRLTVL.

This chain links TRBV9 with TRBJ2-7; perhaps TRBD2 as D (5 bases). Germline V gene data show CDR1 as SGDLS and CDR2 as YYNGEE. The V end lost 3 bases, the J end lost 4 bases, and 11 bases lay between the germline ends. The CDR3 totals 13 residues. CDR3 in amino acids: CASSGMSGYEQYF. The DNA for the CDR3 is TGTGCCAGCAGCGGGATGTCGGGGTACGAGCAGTACTTC.

As to this clone: At one end, the junction sequence differs from germline, possibly due to a read error. CDR3 bases: TGTGCCAGCAGTCGCCACGGGGACTTAAGGATCTTC. Protein sequence: CASSRHGDLRIF. The chain has TRBV6-5 and TRBJ2-1; D may be TRBD2 (6 bases). CDR1 and CDR2 from the germline V gene are MNHEY and SVGAGI. The CDR3 sequence is 12 residues long.

This clone occurred a few times. The chain is built from TRBV19 and TRBJ2-5; 8 positions match TRBD1. This CDR3 spans 14 amino acids. Losses at the gene ends were 3 bases for V and 5 bases for J; bases not matched to a gene: 5. Germline V lookup: CDR1 LNHDA, CDR2 SQIVND (reference sequence). The DNA of the CDR3 is TGTGCCAGTAGTATGCAGGGGGCGGTGGAGACCCAGTACTTC. Its protein is CASSMQGAVETQYF.

With respect to this clone: Other nucleotide sequences from this sample produce the same CDR3. The V and J genes are TRBV28 and TRBJ2-7; TRBD2 is a possible D gene (6 bases). The CDR3 sequence is 13 residues long. Deletions cut 3 bases from V and 3 bases from J, with 9 bases between. Germline V lookup: CDR1 MDHEN, CDR2 SYDVKM. CDR3 region: CASSLRGGYEQYF. CDR3 in DNA: TGTGCCAGCAGTTTGCGGGGTGGCTACGAGCAGTACTTC.

The rearrangement links TRBV4-3 to TRBJ1-4; 10 bases match TRBD1. CDR1 is LGHNA, CDR2 YSLEER, per germline. This CDR3 comprises 15 residues. V lost 4 bases to trimming and J lost 8 bases; unmatched junction nucleotides: 7. In nucleotides, the CDR3 is TGCGCCAGCAGCCCCGCGGGACAGGGGTCCGAAAAACTGTTTTTT. This encodes CASSPAGQGSEKLFF.

The V call is TRBV28, the J call TRBJ2-2, with D perhaps matching TRBD1 or TRBD2 (5 bases each). V was cut by 5 bases and J by 5 bases, with 18 bases left in between. There are 16 residues in the CDR3. Germline CDR1 is MDHEN and CDR2 is SYDVKM. DNA for the CDR3: TGTGCCAGCAGTGCTACCGGGACGAGGATTACCGGGGAGCTGTTTTTT. Translation gives CASSATGTRITGELFF.

The CDR3 here is CASSSGGDQPQHF. The CDR3 nucleotides read TGTGCCAGCAGCTCAGGAGGGGATCAGCCCCAGCATTTT. This chain uses TRBV11-2 with TRBJ1-5, with D tentatively TRBD1 (5 bases). The CDR3 runs 13 residues. CDR1 and CDR2 (germline): SGHAT, FQNNGV. V lost 4 bases and J lost 5, with 9 bases in between.

The V call is TRBV5-1, the J call TRBJ2-4; 9 bases match TRBD1. The CDR3 runs to 16 residues. Germline CDR1 and CDR2: SGHRS and YFSETQ. Trimming cost V 1 base and J 7 bases; bases outside gene matches: 9. This chain's CDR3 is CASSLMGQGKGNIQYF. The CDR3 DNA reads TGCGCCAGCAGCTTGATGGGACAGGGCAAGGGGAACATTCAGTACTTC.

The chain recombines TRBV30 with TRBJ2-1; 10 bases are a match to TRBD2. V lost 5 bases, J lost 8 bases, and 12 bases stayed unmatched. The CDR3 has 15 amino acids. CDR1 GTSNPN and CDR2 SVGIG come from the germline V gene (reference sequence). DNA for the CDR3: TGTGCCTGGGGTTTTGGGACTAGCGCGTTCCATGAGCAGTTCTTC. Encoded protein: CAWGFGTSAFHEQFF.